Listed here is a single TCR beta chain. The assay was immunoSEQ multiplex PCR, and TCRdb's table has in-frame clones only and misses some. In the table there are approximately 60,000 clones, 90% to 95% of which are singletons. The CDR3 consists of 11 residues. The germline V and J ends were trimmed by 6 bases and 10 bases, with 12 bases remaining between them. Germline CDR1 MNHNY, CDR2 SVGAGI (reference sequence). The data originate from a study of T cell changes during pregnancy in multiple sclerosis. This specimen was CD4+ T cells from peripheral blood mononuclear cells, taken before pregnancy. The clonotype comes from a female donor with multiple sclerosis, enrolled in a pregnancy study. The chain carries TRBV6-6 and TRBJ1-2, with D possibly being TRBD1 (6 bases). In DNA, the CDR3 is TGTGCCAGCAGAGTGGACAGACCCTACACCTTC. Translated, it gives CASRVDRPYTF.